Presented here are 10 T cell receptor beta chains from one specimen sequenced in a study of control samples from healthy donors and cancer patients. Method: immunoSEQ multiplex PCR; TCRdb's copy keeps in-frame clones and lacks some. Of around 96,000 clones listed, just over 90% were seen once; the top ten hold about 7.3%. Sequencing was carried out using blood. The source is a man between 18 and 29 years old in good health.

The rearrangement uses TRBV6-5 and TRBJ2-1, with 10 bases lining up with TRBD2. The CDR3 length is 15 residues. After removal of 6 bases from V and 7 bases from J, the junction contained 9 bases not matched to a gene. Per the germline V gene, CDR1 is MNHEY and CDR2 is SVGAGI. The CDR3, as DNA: TGTGCCAGCAGCTCCCTAGCGGGAGTCTCGAATGAGCAGTTCTTC. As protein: CASSSLAGVSNEQFF.

The CDR3: CASSLVTVNTEAFF. CDR3 nucleotide sequence: TGTGCCAGCAGCTTAGTAACGGTGAACACTGAAGCTTTCTTT. The chain couples TRBV7-9 to TRBJ1-1; D call uncertain. Germline CDR1 is SEHNR and CDR2 is FQNEAQ (reference sequence). The CDR3 runs 14 residues. Trimming stripped 1 base from V and 0 bases from J, with 6 bases between.

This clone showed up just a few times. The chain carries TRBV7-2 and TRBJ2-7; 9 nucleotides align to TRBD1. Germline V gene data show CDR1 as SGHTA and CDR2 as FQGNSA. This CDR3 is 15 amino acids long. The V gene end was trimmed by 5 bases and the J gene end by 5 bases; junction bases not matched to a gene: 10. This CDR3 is CASSPTAGQGNEQYF. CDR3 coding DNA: TGTGCCAGCAGCCCTACTGCAGGACAGGGGAACGAGCAGTACTTC. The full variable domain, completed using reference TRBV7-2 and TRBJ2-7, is GAGVSQSPSNKVTEKGKDVELRCDPISGHTALYWYRQSLGQGLEFLIYFQGNSAPDKSGLPSDRFSAERTGGSVSTLTIQRTQQEDSAVYLCASSPTAGQGNEQYFGPGTRLTVT.

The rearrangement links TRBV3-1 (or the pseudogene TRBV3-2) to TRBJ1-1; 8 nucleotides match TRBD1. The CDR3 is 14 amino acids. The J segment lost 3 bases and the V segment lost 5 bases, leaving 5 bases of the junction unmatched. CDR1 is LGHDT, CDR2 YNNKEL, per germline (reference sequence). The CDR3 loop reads CASSSQGADTEAFF. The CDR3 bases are TGTGCCAGCAGCTCGCAGGGGGCGGACACTGAAGCTTTCTTT.

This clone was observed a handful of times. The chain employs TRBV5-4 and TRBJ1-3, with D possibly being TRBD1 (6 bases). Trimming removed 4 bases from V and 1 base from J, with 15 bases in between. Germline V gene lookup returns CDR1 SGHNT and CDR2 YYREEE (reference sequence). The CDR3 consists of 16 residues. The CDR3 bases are TGTGCCAGCAGCCCCACTTGGGGGCAATCTGGAAACACCATATATTTT. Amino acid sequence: CASSPTWGQSGNTIYF.

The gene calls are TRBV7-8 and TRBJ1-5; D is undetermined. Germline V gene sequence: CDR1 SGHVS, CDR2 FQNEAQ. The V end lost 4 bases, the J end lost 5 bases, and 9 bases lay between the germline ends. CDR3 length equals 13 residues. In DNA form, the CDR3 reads TGTGCCAGCAGCTCACAGAGGGATCAGCCCCAGCATTTT. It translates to CASSSQRDQPQHF.

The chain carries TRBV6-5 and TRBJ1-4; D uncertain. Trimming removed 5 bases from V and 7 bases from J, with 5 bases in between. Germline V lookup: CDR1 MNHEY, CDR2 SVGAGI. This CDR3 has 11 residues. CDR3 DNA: TGTGCCAGCAGTACTTCTGAAAAACTGTTTTTT. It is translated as CASSTSEKLFF.

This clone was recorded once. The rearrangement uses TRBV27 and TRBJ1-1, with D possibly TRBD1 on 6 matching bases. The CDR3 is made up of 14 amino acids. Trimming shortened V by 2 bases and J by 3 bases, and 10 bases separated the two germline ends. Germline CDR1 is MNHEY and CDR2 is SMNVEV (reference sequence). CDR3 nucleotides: TGTGCCAGCAGTTTACAGGGGCTGTACACTGAAGCTTTCTTT. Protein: CASSLQGLYTEAFF.

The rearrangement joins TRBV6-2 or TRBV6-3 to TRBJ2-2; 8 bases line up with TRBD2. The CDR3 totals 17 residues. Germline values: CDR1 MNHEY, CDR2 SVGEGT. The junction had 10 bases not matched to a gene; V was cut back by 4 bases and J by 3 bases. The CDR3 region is CASSSLRLAGHTGELFF. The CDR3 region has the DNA TGTGCCAGCAGTTCCCTCCGGCTAGCGGGTCACACCGGGGAGCTGTTTTTT.

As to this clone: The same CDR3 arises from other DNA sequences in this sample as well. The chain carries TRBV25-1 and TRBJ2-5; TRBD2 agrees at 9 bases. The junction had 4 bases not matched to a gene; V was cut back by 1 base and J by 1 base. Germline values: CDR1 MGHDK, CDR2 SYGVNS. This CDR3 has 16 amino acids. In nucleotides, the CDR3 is TGTGCCAGCAGTGAATGGGGGCGGGGGGGCCAAGAGACCCAGTACTTC. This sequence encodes CASSEWGRGGQETQYF.